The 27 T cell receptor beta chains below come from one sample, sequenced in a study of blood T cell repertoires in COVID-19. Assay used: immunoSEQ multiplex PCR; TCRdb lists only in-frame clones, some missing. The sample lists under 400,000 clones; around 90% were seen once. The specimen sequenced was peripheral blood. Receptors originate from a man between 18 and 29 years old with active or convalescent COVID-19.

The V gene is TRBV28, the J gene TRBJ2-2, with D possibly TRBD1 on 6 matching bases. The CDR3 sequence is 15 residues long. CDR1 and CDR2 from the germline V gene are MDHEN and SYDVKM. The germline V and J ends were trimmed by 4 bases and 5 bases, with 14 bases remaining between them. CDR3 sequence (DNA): TGTGCCAGCAGTTCGGCAGGGGCGGGTACCGGGGAGCTGTTTTTT. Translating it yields CASSSAGAGTGELFF.

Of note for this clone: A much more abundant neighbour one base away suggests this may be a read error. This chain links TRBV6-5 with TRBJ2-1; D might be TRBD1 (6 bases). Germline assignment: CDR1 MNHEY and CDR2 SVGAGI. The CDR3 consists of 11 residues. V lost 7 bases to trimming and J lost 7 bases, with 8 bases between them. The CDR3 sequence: CASTDRNEQFF. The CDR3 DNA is TGTGCCAGCACCGACAGGAATGAGCAGTTCTTC.

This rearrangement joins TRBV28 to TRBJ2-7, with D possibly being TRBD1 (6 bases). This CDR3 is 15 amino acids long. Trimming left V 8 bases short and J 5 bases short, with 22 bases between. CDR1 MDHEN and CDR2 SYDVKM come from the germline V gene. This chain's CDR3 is CASLTQGLGSNEQYF. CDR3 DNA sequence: TGTGCCAGCTTGACACAGGGTCTAGGTTCTAACGAGCAGTACTTC.

The CDR3 is CAIGTGTTRNTGELFF. CDR3 DNA: TGTGCCATTGGGACAGGGACTACCAGGAACACCGGGGAGCTGTTTTTT. The rearrangement links TRBV10-3 to TRBJ2-2; 9 nucleotides agree with TRBD1. The germline V gene has CDR1 ENHRY and CDR2 SYGVKD. This CDR3 is 16 amino acids long. The ends lost 9 bases at V and 1 base at J; junction bases unmatched: 9.

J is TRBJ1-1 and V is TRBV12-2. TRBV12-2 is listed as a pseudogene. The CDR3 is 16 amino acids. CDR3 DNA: TGTGCAAGTCGCTTACCCCTATGTTGGGGGGATCTGGGGGCTTTCTTT. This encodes CASRLPLCWGDLGAFF.

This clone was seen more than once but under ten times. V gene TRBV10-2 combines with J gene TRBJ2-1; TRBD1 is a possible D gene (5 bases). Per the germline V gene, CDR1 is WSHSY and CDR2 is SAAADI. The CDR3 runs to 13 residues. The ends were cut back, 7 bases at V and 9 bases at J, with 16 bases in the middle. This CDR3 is CASNNQGSSEQFF. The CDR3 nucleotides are TGCGCCAGCAATAATCAGGGAAGTAGTGAGCAGTTCTTC.

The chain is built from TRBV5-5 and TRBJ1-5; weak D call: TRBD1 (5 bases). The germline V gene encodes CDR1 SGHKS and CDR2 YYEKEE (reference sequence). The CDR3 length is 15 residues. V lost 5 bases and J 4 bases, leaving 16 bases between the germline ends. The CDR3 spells CASSPGVSKNQPQHF. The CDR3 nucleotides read TGTGCCAGCAGTCCGGGGGTTAGTAAGAATCAGCCCCAGCATTTT.

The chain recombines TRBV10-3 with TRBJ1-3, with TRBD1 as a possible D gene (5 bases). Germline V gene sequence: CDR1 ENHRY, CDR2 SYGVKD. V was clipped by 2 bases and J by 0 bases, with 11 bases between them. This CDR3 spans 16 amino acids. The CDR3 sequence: CAISEAGTSSGNTIYF. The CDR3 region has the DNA TGTGCCATCAGTGAGGCGGGGACCAGCTCTGGAAACACCATATATTTT.

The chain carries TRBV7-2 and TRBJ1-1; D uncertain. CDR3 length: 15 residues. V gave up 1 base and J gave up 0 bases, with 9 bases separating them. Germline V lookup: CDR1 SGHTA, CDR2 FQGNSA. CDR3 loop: CASSLEWAVNTEAFF. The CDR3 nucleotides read TGTGCCAGCAGCTTAGAATGGGCAGTGAACACTGAAGCTTTCTTT.

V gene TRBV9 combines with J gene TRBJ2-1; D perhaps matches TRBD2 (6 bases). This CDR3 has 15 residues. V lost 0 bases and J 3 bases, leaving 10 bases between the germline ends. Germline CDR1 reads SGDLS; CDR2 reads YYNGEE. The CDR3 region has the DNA TGTGCCAGCAGCGTAGTTGACGGGGGCTACAATGAGCAGTTCTTC. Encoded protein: CASSVVDGGYNEQFF.

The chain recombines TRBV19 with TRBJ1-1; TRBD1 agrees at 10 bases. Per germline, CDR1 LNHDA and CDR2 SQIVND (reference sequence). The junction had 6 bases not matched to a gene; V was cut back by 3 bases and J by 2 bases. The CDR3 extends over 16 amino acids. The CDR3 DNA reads TGTGCCAGTAGTATTTGGACAGGGGGTGGTAACACTGAAGCTTTCTTT. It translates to CASSIWTGGGNTEAFF.

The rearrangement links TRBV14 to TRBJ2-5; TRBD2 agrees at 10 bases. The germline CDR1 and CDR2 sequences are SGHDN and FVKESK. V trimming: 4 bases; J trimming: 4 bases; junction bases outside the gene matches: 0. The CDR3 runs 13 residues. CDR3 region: CASSRLAGETQYF. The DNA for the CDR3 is TGTGCCAGCAGCCGACTAGCGGGAGAGACCCAGTACTTC.

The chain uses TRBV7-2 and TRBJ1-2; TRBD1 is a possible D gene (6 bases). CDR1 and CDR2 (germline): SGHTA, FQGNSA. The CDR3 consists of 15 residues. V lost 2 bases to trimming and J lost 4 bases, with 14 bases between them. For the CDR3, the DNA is TGTGCCAGCAGCTTACTTTCAGGGGTCGGCTATGGCTACACCTTC. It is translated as CASSLLSGVGYGYTF.

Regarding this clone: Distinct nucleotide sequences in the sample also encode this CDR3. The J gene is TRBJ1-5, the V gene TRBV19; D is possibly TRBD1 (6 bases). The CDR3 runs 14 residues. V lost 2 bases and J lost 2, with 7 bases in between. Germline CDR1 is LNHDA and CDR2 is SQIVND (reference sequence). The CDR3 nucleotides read TGTGCCAGTAGTATATCAGGGGGCAATCAGCCCCAGCATTTT. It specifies CASSISGGNQPQHF.

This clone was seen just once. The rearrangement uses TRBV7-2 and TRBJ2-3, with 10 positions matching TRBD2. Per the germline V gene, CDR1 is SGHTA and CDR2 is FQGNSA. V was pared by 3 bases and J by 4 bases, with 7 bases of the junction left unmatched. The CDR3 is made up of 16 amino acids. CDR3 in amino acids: CASSFSLAGGSDTQYF. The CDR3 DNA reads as TGTGCCAGCAGCTTTAGCTTAGCGGGAGGATCAGATACGCAGTATTTT.

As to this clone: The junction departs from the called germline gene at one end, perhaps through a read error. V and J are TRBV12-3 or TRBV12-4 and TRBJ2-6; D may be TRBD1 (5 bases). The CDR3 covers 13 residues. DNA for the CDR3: TGTGCCAGCAGTCCAGATGGGGCCAACGTGCTGACTTTC. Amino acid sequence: CASSPDGANVLTF.

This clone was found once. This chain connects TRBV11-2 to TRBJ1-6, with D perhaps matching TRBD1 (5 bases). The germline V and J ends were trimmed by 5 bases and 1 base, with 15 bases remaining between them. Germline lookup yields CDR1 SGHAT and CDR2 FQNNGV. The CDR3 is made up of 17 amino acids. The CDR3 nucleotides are TGTGCCAGCAGCAACCCGTCGGAGGGGTCCTATAATTCACCCCTCCACTTT. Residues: CASSNPSEGSYNSPLHF.

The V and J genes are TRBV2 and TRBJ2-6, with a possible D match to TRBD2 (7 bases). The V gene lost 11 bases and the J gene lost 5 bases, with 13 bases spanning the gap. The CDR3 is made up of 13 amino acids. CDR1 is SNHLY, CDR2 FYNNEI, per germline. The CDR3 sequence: CAGRGVRANVLTF. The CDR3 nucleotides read TGTGCCGGGAGGGGGGTACGGGCCAACGTCCTGACTTTC.

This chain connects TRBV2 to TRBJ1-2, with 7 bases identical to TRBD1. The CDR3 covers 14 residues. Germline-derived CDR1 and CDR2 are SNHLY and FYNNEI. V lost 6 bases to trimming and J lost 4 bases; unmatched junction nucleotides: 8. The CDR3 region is CASSEGANPYGYTF. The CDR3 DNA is TGTGCCAGCAGCGAGGGGGCGAACCCCTATGGCTACACCTTC.

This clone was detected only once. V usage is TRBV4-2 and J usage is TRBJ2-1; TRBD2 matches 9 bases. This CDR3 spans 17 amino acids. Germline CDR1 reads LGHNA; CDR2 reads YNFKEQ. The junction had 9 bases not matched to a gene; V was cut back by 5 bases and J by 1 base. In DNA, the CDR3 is TGTGCCAGCAGCGGGGGTAGCGGGGGTCGGTCCTACAATGAGCAGTTCTTC. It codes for CASSGGSGGRSYNEQFF.

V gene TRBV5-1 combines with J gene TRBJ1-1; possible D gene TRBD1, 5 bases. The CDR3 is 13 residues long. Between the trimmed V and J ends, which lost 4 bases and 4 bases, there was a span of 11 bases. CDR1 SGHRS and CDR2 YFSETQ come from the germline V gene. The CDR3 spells CASSLAGSTEAFF. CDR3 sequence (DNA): TGCGCCAGCAGCCTGGCAGGGTCCACTGAAGCTTTCTTT.

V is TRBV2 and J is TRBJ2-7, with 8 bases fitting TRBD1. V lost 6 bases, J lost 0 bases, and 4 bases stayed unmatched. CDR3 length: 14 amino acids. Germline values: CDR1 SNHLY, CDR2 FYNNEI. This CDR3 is CASSGTGGSYEQYF. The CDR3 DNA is TGTGCCAGCAGCGGAACAGGGGGCTCCTACGAGCAGTACTTC.

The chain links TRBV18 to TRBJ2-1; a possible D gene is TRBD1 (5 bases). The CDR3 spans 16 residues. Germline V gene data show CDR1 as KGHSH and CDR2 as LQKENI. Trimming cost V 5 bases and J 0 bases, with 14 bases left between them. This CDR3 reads CASSETDRNSYNEQFF. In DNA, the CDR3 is TGTGCCAGCTCAGAAACCGACAGAAACTCCTACAATGAGCAGTTCTTC.

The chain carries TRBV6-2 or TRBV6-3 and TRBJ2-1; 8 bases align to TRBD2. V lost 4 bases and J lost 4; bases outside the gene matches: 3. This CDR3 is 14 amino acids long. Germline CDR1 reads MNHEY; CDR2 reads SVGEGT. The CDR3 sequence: CASSSLADYNEQFF. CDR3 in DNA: TGTGCCAGCAGTTCACTAGCGGATTACAATGAGCAGTTCTTC.

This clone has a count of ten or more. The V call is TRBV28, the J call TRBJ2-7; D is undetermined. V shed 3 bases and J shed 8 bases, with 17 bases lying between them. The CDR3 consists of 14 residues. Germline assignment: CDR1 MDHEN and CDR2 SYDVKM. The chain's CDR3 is CASSFLITTVQQYF. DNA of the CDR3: TGTGCCAGCAGTTTTTTAATTACAACCGTCCAGCAGTACTTC.

The CDR3 loop reads CASSRDLGGDQETQYF. The CDR3 region has the DNA TGTGCCAGCAGCCGGGATTTAGGGGGGGACCAAGAGACCCAGTACTTC. The genes are TRBV6-2 or TRBV6-3 and TRBJ2-5, with D possibly matching TRBD2 (7 bases). Trimming left V 6 bases short and J 0 bases short, with 17 bases between. The CDR3 has 16 residues. Germline V lookup: CDR1 MNHEY, CDR2 SVGEGT.

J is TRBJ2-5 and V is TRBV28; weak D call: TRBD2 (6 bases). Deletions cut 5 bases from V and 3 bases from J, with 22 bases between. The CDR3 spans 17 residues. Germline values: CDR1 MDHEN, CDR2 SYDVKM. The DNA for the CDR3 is TGTGCCAGCAGTCCACAAGAGGGACTCGAAGGGGAAGAGACCCAGTACTTC. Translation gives CASSPQEGLEGEETQYF.